A selection of T cell receptor beta chains follows, all from one sample in a study of blood T cell repertoires in COVID-19. Sequenced by immunoSEQ multiplex PCR; TCRdb stores in-frame clones only, minus some. Of about 670,000 clones listed, approximately 90% were seen once; the top ten hold about 0.24%. Input material: peripheral blood. These TCRs come from a woman under 30 with acute or convalescent COVID-19. The CDR3 runs from the conserved cysteine through the conserved F or W. Fields, in order: D gene, J gene, clone size, V gene, CDR3 protein, CDR3 DNA. The D gene is left open where the match is weak. Clone sizes are given selectively: once, few, many, or a class where the clone is expanded.

D: .
J: TRBJ1-2
size: .
V: TRBV15
CDR3: CATSNPVRGKDGYTF
DNA: TGTGCCACCAGCAATCCCGTCAGGGGAAAGGATGGCTACACCTTC

D: .
J: TRBJ1-1
size: once
V: TRBV6-5
CDR3: CASSYSENRVLAFF
DNA: TGTGCCAGCAGTTACTCAGAAAACAGGGTTCTGGCTTTCTTT

D: .
J: TRBJ1-2
size: .
V: TRBV18
CDR3: CASSPRQEVAGYTF
DNA: TGTGCCAGCTCACCCCGACAGGAAGTGGCTGGCTACACCTTC

D: .
J: TRBJ1-3
size: .
V: TRBV5-1
CDR3: CASSFSGDSGNTIYF
DNA: TGCGCCAGCAGCTTCTCAGGGGACTCTGGAAACACCATATATTTT

D: .
J: TRBJ1-2
size: .
V: TRBV4-3
CDR3: CASSPTMDYGYTF
DNA: TGCGCCAGCAGCCCTACGATGGACTATGGCTACACCTTC

D: TRBD2
J: TRBJ2-1
size: once
V: TRBV2
CDR3: CASNLLAGGLNEQFF
DNA: TGTGCCAGCAACCTACTAGCGGGGGGGCTGAATGAGCAGTTCTTC

D: TRBD1
J: TRBJ2-1
size: .
V: TRBV5-1
CDR3: CASTGTAAYNEQFF
DNA: TGCGCCAGCACCGGGACAGCAGCATACAATGAGCAGTTCTTC

D: .
J: TRBJ1-2
size: .
V: TRBV6-5
CDR3: CASSYSNQAVGYTF
DNA: TGTGCCAGCAGTTACTCCAACCAGGCAGTGGGCTACACCTTC

D: TRBD1
J: TRBJ1-2
size: .
V: TRBV30
CDR3: CAWTRDREFGYTF
DNA: TGTGCCTGGACACGGGACAGGGAATTTGGCTACACCTTC

D: .
J: TRBJ1-2
size: .
V: TRBV13
CDR3: CASSLGRSFNYGYTF
DNA: TGTGCCAGCAGCTTAGGGCGTTCGTTTAACTATGGCTACACCTTC

D: .
J: TRBJ2-7
size: few
V: TRBV4-1
CDR3: CASSQGLSYEQYF
DNA: TGCGCCAGCAGCCAGGGACTTTCCTACGAGCAGTACTTC

D: TRBD2
J: TRBJ2-1
size: .
V: TRBV12-5
CDR3: CASGPSTSGSYNEQFF
DNA: TGTGCTAGTGGTCCGTCGACTAGCGGGAGTTACAATGAGCAGTTCTTC